A single sample gave rise to the 22 T cell receptor beta chains below, sequenced in a study of cytomegalovirus exposure and HLA in healthy donors. The PCR contained 60 Vbeta and 13 Jbeta primers. Sequenced by immunoSEQ multiplex PCR; TCRdb stores in-frame clones only, minus some. The repertoire includes about 180,000 clones, 65% to 90% of them detected once, and 1% to 1.5% sits in the top ten. The sequenced sample consisted of PBMCs. These receptors were taken from a girl aged 2 to 9 in good health and CMV-seropositive.

V and J are TRBV29-1 and TRBJ2-1; D gene uncertain. V was cut by 6 bases and J by 4 bases, with 10 bases left in between. Germline-derived CDR1 and CDR2 are SQVTM and ANQGSEA. The CDR3 spans 12 residues. The CDR3: CSVLVPYNEQFF. CDR3 DNA sequence: TGCAGCGTCTTAGTGCCGTACAATGAGCAGTTCTTC.

The gene calls are TRBV7-8 and TRBJ2-5; TRBD1 matches 7 bases. The last part of the DNA fits TRBJ2-7 better; the J call may be wrong. Germline V gene data show CDR1 as SGHVS and CDR2 as FQNEAQ. This CDR3 is built from 13 residues. The chain's CDR3 is CASSLTGVYEQYF. The DNA for the CDR3 is TGTGCCAGCAGCCTCACAGGGGTCTACGAGCAGTACTTC.

The chain employs TRBV6-1 and TRBJ2-5, with D hard to call. The J call is uncertain, as TRBJ2-7 better fits the DNA end. CDR1 is MNHNS and CDR2 is SASEGT in the germline V gene. The CDR3 loop spans 13 amino acids. The CDR3 coding sequence is TGTGCCAGCAGTGAAGGGTCAGCGCACGAGCAGTACTTC. Amino acids: CASSEGSAHEQYF.

V is TRBV5-6 and J is TRBJ2-3; 9 positions match TRBD1. This CDR3 region has 15 residues. Germline CDR1 SGHDT, CDR2 YYEEEE. V lost 2 bases and J lost 1; bases outside the gene matches: 2. Here the CDR3 reads CASSFWTGGTDTQYF. DNA of the CDR3: TGTGCCAGCAGCTTTTGGACAGGGGGCACAGATACGCAGTATTTT.

The chain couples TRBV6-1 to TRBJ1-3, with no clear D. CDR1 MNHNS and CDR2 SASEGT come from the germline V gene. With 0 bases removed from V and 7 bases from J, the gap between germline ends came to 13 bases. This CDR3 comprises 15 residues. The chain's CDR3 is CASSEAAGIRNTIYF. In DNA, the CDR3 is TGTGCCAGCAGTGAAGCTGCGGGGATCCGGAACACCATATATTTT.

This clone was detected once. The chain employs TRBV27 and TRBJ1-1, with 7 positions matching TRBD1. The CDR3 runs 15 residues. The germline gives CDR1 MNHEY, CDR2 SMNVEV (reference sequence). V dropped 3 bases and J dropped 2; count of bases not matched to a gene: 6. The CDR3: CASSFSTGPNTEAFF. CDR3 nucleotide sequence: TGTGCCAGCAGTTTTTCGACAGGGCCAAACACTGAAGCTTTCTTT.

The V gene is TRBV27, the J gene TRBJ2-1; 9 nucleotides match TRBD2. Looked up from germline, CDR1 is MNHEY and CDR2 is SMNVEV (reference sequence). The CDR3 length is 18 residues. V trimming: 5 bases; J trimming: 5 bases; junction bases outside the gene matches: 16. The CDR3 nucleotides are TGTGCCAGCAGTCCCCAGGGGTACTGGAGCGGGGGGAACAATGAGCAGTTCTTC. Residues: CASSPQGYWSGGNNEQFF.

The chain is built from TRBV4-1 and TRBJ1-6; TRBD1 matches at 7 bases. V gave up 6 bases and J gave up 7 bases; unmatched junction bases: 3. Looked up from germline, CDR1 is MGHRA and CDR2 is YSYEKL. The CDR3 runs 13 residues. In DNA, the CDR3 is TGCGCCAGCAGTCGGGACAGCAATTCACCCCTCCACTTT. Its translation: CASSRDSNSPLHF.

The V and J genes are TRBV7-8 and TRBJ2-1, with 8 nucleotides matching TRBD2. The germline CDR1 and CDR2 sequences are SGHVS and FQNEAQ. V lost 8 bases, J lost 1 base, and 10 bases stayed unmatched. There are 16 residues in the CDR3. The CDR3 loop is CASFRGLGRSYNEQFF. In nucleotides, the CDR3 is TGTGCCAGCTTTAGGGGACTAGGGAGATCCTACAATGAGCAGTTCTTC.

This sequence joins TRBV2 and TRBJ2-1, with 9 nucleotides matching TRBD1. Unmatched junction bases numbered 12, after V lost 3 bases and J lost 12 bases. Germline V CDR1 and CDR2: SNHLY, FYNNEI. CDR3 size: 15 residues. The CDR3 region is CASSETGTGSIVQFF. In DNA form, the CDR3 reads TGTGCCAGCAGTGAGACCGGGACAGGGAGTATAGTGCAGTTCTTC.

The CDR3 here is CASSLAPGLAENTDTQYF. The CDR3 bases are TGTGCCAGCAGCTTAGCCCCGGGACTAGCGGAGAACACAGATACGCAGTATTTT. The chain carries TRBV7-9 and TRBJ2-3, with 11 bases identical to TRBD2. Trimming removed 0 bases from V and 2 bases from J; junction bases left unmatched: 7. CDR1 is SEHNR and CDR2 is FQNEAQ in the germline V gene (reference sequence). This CDR3 spans 18 amino acids.

The chain employs TRBV2 and TRBJ2-7; maybe TRBD1 (5 bases). V lost 7 bases and J lost 3, with 19 bases in between. The germline gives CDR1 SNHLY, CDR2 FYNNEI. This CDR3 has 15 amino acids. CDR3 sequence (DNA): TGTGCCAGCAATTTGGATTCAGGCAGGGTCTACGAGCAGTACTTC. It translates to CASNLDSGRVYEQYF.

This clone showed up just a few times. The chain couples TRBV2 to TRBJ1-4, with 10 positions matching TRBD1. Per the germline V gene, CDR1 is SNHLY and CDR2 is FYNNEI. This CDR3 is built from 15 residues. The J segment lost 8 bases and the V segment lost 6 bases, leaving 9 bases of the junction unmatched. Here the CDR3 DNA reads TGTGCCAGCAGCGAACTCCGGGACAGGGGAGAAAAACTGTTTTTT. This sequence encodes CASSELRDRGEKLFF.

J is TRBJ2-6 and V is TRBV9, with TRBD2 identical over 8 bases. Losses at the gene ends were 2 bases for V and 0 bases for J; bases not matched to a gene: 10. CDR1 and CDR2 from the germline V gene are SGDLS and YYNGEE. The CDR3 has 19 residues. CDR3 nucleotides: TGTGCCAGCAGCGTCTTATCGGGGGGGCTTGGCTCTGGGGCCAACGTCCTGACTTTC. Translated, it gives CASSVLSGGLGSGANVLTF.

V is TRBV11-2 and J is TRBJ2-1; TRBD2 matches 9 bases. This CDR3 is 15 amino acids long. J was trimmed by 6 bases and V by 5 bases; bases with no gene match: 8. Germline-derived CDR1 and CDR2 are SGHAT and FQNNGV. The CDR3, as DNA: TGTGCCAGCAGCCCCCTTAGCGGGAGTATCAATGAGCAGTTCTTC. Encoded protein: CASSPLSGSINEQFF.

This clone was seen more than once but under ten times. The chain uses TRBV30 and TRBJ1-1; D unclear. The germline gives CDR1 GTSNPN, CDR2 SVGIG (reference sequence). The CDR3 covers 12 residues. V was cut by 3 bases and J by 0 bases, with 5 bases left in between. Here the CDR3 DNA reads TGTGCCTGGAGCCCCATGAACACTGAAGCTTTCTTT. Residues: CAWSPMNTEAFF.

This clone appeared a single time. The chain recombines TRBV2 with TRBJ1-2; the match to TRBD1 covers 8 bases. The germline V gene has CDR1 SNHLY and CDR2 FYNNEI. CDR3 size: 22 residues. J gave up 4 bases and V 0 bases, and 25 bases lay outside the gene matches. CDR3 amino acids: CASSEAREFQPRQGQDAYGYTF. The CDR3 bases are TGTGCCAGCAGTGAAGCGCGCGAATTTCAGCCCCGCCAGGGACAGGATGCCTATGGCTACACCTTC.

The V gene is TRBV27, the J gene TRBJ2-1, with D possibly being TRBD2 (5 bases). Trimming took off 5 bases at V and 7 bases at J, with 15 bases between the two ends. CDR1 MNHEY and CDR2 SMNVEV come from the germline V gene (reference sequence). The CDR3 contains 14 residues. This CDR3 is CASSISGILNEQFF. The CDR3 DNA sequence: TGTGCCAGCAGTATCTCCGGGATCCTAAATGAGCAGTTCTTC.

The chain joins TRBV19 to TRBJ1-3; TRBD1 aligns across 9 bases. The germline V gene has CDR1 LNHDA and CDR2 SQIVND (reference sequence). Trimming took 4 bases from V and 3 from J; bases not matched to a gene: 7. The CDR3 has 16 residues. DNA for the CDR3: TGTGCCAGTAGTACCCCGGGACAGGGAGATGGAAACACCATATATTTT. This translates into CASSTPGQGDGNTIYF. Full variable domain (outside the CDR3, taken from reference TRBV19 and TRBJ1-3): DGGITQSPKYLFRKEGQNVTLSCEQNLNHDAMYWYRQDPGQGLRLIYYSQIVNDFQKGDIAEGYSVSREKKESFPLTVTSAQKNPTAFYLCASSTPGQGDGNTIYFGEGSWLTVV.

Details on this clone: One end of the junction varies from germline; a read error may be responsible. The chain is built from TRBV5-5 and TRBJ1-3; TRBD1 might be the D (6 bases). Germline V gives CDR1 SGHKS, CDR2 YYEKEE (reference sequence). The CDR3 runs to 16 residues. CDR3 sequence (DNA): TGTGCCAGCAGCTTTCACGGGACATTATCTGGAAGCACCATATATTTT. It codes for CASSFHGTLSGSTIYF.

This chain connects TRBV30 to TRBJ1-6; D unclear. Trimming cost V 2 bases and J 12 bases, with 14 bases left between them. Germline lookup yields CDR1 GTSNPN and CDR2 SVGIG (reference sequence). The CDR3 runs 13 residues. As DNA, the CDR3 is TGTGCCTGGAGTCCCGACCGAAGACTACCCCTCCACTTT. This sequence encodes CAWSPDRRLPLHF.

The V and J genes are TRBV5-8 and TRBJ2-5; 9 bases match TRBD1. CDR3 length equals 14 residues. Germline V gene sequence: CDR1 SGHTS, CDR2 YDEGEE. V lost 5 bases and J lost 5; bases outside the gene matches: 7. The DNA of the CDR3 is TGTGCCAGCAGTTCACAGGGGGCGCGTGAGACCCAGTACTTC. It encodes CASSSQGARETQYF.